The TCR beta chain under discussion was sequenced for a study of shared clonotypes between healthy human individuals. Only in-frame clones appear in the TCRdb table, and some are missing; sequencing was by immunoSEQ multiplex PCR. Here the sample spans millions of clones, 90% to 95% being singletons. Specimen: naive CD4+ T cells from PBMCs. Specified subset: CD45RA+ positively selected. The sequence was obtained from a man aged 18-30 years in good health. Some clones in this sample may be carry-over from other donors' samples.

CDR3 in DNA: TGCAGCGTTGCTTTTCCTAGCGGGACGAGCTACGAGCAGTACTTC. Its translation: CSVAFPSGTSYEQYF. The gene calls are TRBV29-1 and TRBJ2-7, with TRBD2 matching over 9 bases. Per germline, CDR1 SQVTM and CDR2 ANQGSEA. The CDR3 is made up of 15 amino acids. J gave up 3 bases and V 4 bases, and 10 bases lay outside the gene matches.